One and the same sample provided the 23 T cell receptor beta chains below, sequenced in a study of shared clonotypes between healthy human individuals. Repertoires were generated with immunoSEQ multiplex PCR, while TCRdb's copy carries only in-frame clones and drops some. The data contain over 2 million clones, roughly 90% of them singletons. Sequencing input: naive CD4+ T cells from PBMCs. Specified subset: CD45RA+ positively selected. Source of these receptors: a man between 18 and 29 years old in good health. Some clones in this sample may be carry-over from other donors' samples.

The chain carries TRBV7-9 and TRBJ1-2; D is unresolved. Germline CDR1 and CDR2: SEHNR and FQNEAQ (reference sequence). CDR3 length: 12 residues. V lost 5 bases, J lost 3 bases, and 7 bases lay in between. CDR3 nucleotides: TGTGCCAGCAGCCCCCGGGACTATGGCTACACCTTC. Its translation: CASSPRDYGYTF.

The chain links TRBV11-1 to TRBJ2-3; possible D gene TRBD2, 6 bases. Germline V gene lookup returns CDR1 SGHAT and CDR2 FQDESV (reference sequence). Trimming shortened V by 4 bases and J by 0 bases, and 14 bases separated the two germline ends. The CDR3 runs to 16 residues. This chain's CDR3 is CASSSSLATSTDTQYF. Here the CDR3 DNA reads TGTGCCAGCAGCTCGAGTCTAGCGACTAGCACAGATACGCAGTATTTT.

This clone turned up a few times. J is TRBJ2-2 and V is TRBV7-3, with 7 bases fitting TRBD1. CDR3 size: 16 residues. Looked up from germline, CDR1 is SGHTA and CDR2 is FQGTGA. The junction had 7 bases not matched to a gene; V was cut back by 5 bases and J by 1 base. The DNA of the CDR3 is TGTGCCAGCAGCGTACAGGGGTCACGGAACACCGGGGAGCTGTTTTTT. Protein: CASSVQGSRNTGELFF. Using reference TRBV7-3 and TRBJ2-2 for the parts outside the CDR3, the full variable domain is GAGVSQTPSNKVTEKGKYVELRCDPISGHTALYWYRQSLGQGPEFLIYFQGTGAADDSGLPNDRFFAVRPEGSVSTLKIQRTERGDSAVYLCASSVQGSRNTGELFFGEGSRLTVL.

For this clone: This CDR3 is also generated by other DNA sequences in the sample. The chain links TRBV28 to TRBJ1-5, with TRBD1 as a possible D gene (5 bases). V lost 2 bases and J 2 bases, leaving 7 bases between the germline ends. The CDR3 contains 14 residues. The V gene's germline CDR1 is MDHEN and CDR2 SYDVKM. The CDR3 DNA follows: TGTGCCAGCAGTTTAAGAGGGGGCAATCAGCCCCAGCATTTT. Translation: CASSLRGGNQPQHF.

This sequence joins TRBV21-1 and TRBJ1-2; the table's D call, TRBD1, was not checked against the DNA. TRBV21-1 is shown as a pseudogene. There are 16 residues in the CDR3. CDR3 region: CASSSNDRPDNYGYTF. CDR3 DNA sequence: TGTGCCAGCAGCTCAAACGACAGGCCAGATAACTATGGCTACACCTTC.

This clone was counted once. This sample also contains other DNA sequences that code for the same CDR3. The chain joins TRBV6-1 to TRBJ2-7, with TRBD1 identical over 8 bases. The CDR3 totals 14 residues. CDR1 and CDR2 from the germline V gene are MNHNS and SASEGT. V shed 7 bases, J shed 2 bases, and the junction held 7 bases outside the gene matches. DNA for the CDR3: TGTGCCAGCACCCGACAGGGGTCCCCCTACGAGCAGTACTTC. Translating gives CASTRQGSPYEQYF.

The chain links TRBV4-1 to TRBJ2-2; D call uncertain. Trimming left V 1 base short and J 5 bases short, with 11 bases between. This CDR3 region has 15 residues. Germline CDR1 MGHRA, CDR2 YSYEKL. CDR3 sequence (DNA): TGCGCCAGCAGCCAAGTCGAGCGAACTACCGGGGAGCTGTTTTTT. Translating gives CASSQVERTTGELFF.

V gene TRBV6-5 combines with J gene TRBJ2-5, with 8 positions matching TRBD2. CDR3 length: 14 residues. The germline V gene has CDR1 MNHEY and CDR2 SVGAGI. Trimming cost V 5 bases and J 10 bases; bases outside gene matches: 12. The CDR3 region is CASSTARGGRIQYF. CDR3 nucleotide sequence: TGTGCCAGCAGTACCGCCCGGGGGGGGAGGATCCAGTACTTC.

The genes are TRBV19 and TRBJ2-7, with 10 bases lining up with TRBD1. V dropped 5 bases and J dropped 4; count of bases not matched to a gene: 5. The CDR3 extends over 14 amino acids. Germline V gene lookup returns CDR1 LNHDA and CDR2 SQIVND (reference sequence). The CDR3 nucleotides are TGTGCCAGTAGTTTTGGGACAGGGGTGTACGAGCAGTACTTC. This sequence encodes CASSFGTGVYEQYF.

This chain connects TRBV6-4 to TRBJ2-2; D might be TRBD1 (5 bases). The length of the CDR3 is 14 residues. Trimming pared 6 bases from V and 2 bases from J, leaving 10 bases between. Germline CDR1 MRHNA, CDR2 SNTAGT. CDR3 sequence reads: CASSSRTNTGELFF. DNA of the CDR3: TGTGCCAGCAGCTCTAGGACAAACACCGGGGAGCTGTTTTTT.

The V gene is TRBV5-1, the J gene TRBJ2-1; 11 bases are a match to TRBD2. CDR1 is SGHRS, CDR2 YFSETQ, per germline. CDR3 length equals 15 residues. The junction had 7 bases not matched to a gene; V was cut back by 3 bases and J by 8 bases. This CDR3 reads CASSSLLAGVDEQFF. CDR3 sequence (DNA): TGCGCCAGCAGCTCATTACTAGCGGGAGTCGATGAGCAGTTCTTC.

The count of this clone is one. This chain joins TRBV9 and TRBJ2-3, with 11 positions matching TRBD1. The germline V gene has CDR1 SGDLS and CDR2 YYNGEE. V was pared by 2 bases and J by 1 base, with 6 bases of the junction left unmatched. The CDR3 totals 17 residues. DNA of the CDR3: TGTGCCAGCAGCGTCGGGACAGGGGGTTATCGCACAGATACGCAGTATTTT. Protein sequence: CASSVGTGGYRTDTQYF.

This clone was recorded once. J is TRBJ1-5 and V is TRBV28, with a possible D match to TRBD1 (6 bases). The CDR3 is 15 amino acids. The germline V gene encodes CDR1 MDHEN and CDR2 SYDVKM. V was pared by 7 bases and J by 2 bases, with 15 bases between. The CDR3 region is CASTPTQGGNQPQHF. The CDR3 nucleotides are TGTGCCAGCACCCCGACACAGGGAGGCAATCAGCCCCAGCATTTT.

In the case of this clone: Other DNA sequences in the sample encode the same CDR3. This chain links TRBV9 with TRBJ2-5; TRBD2 aligns across 8 bases. Germline loops: CDR1 SGDLS, CDR2 YYNGEE. V lost 0 bases and J lost 4; bases outside the gene matches: 8. This CDR3 spans 16 amino acids. CDR3 sequence reads: CASSVATGLAGETQYF. CDR3 sequence (DNA): TGTGCCAGCAGCGTAGCTACGGGGCTAGCGGGAGAGACCCAGTACTTC. The entire variable domain, with the rest obtained from reference TRBV9 and TRBJ2-5, is as follows: DSGVTQTPKHLITATGQRVTLRCSPRSGDLSVYWYQQSLDQGLQFLIQYYNGEERAKGNILERFSAQQFPDLHSELNLSSLELGDSALYFCASSVATGLAGETQYFGPGTRLLVL.

In nucleotides, the CDR3 is TGTGCCAGCACCCCTGGGCTAGCCTACAATGAGCAGTTCTTC. The encoded protein is CASTPGLAYNEQFF. This chain connects TRBV6-6 to TRBJ2-1; D gene unclear. The CDR3 totals 14 residues. Germline assignment: CDR1 MNHNY and CDR2 SVGAGI (reference sequence). V was trimmed by 7 bases and J by 2 bases, leaving 12 bases between them.

The chain is built from TRBV10-2 and TRBJ2-5; D is perhaps TRBD2 (6 bases). CDR3 length equals 15 residues. CDR1 is WSHSY, CDR2 SAAADI, per germline. V shed 8 bases and J shed 7 bases, with 23 bases lying between them. The CDR3 loop is CASHLGVWGAGTQYF. The CDR3 region has the DNA TGCGCCAGCCACCTGGGTGTCTGGGGAGCGGGGACCCAGTACTTC.

The chain uses TRBV6-1 and TRBJ2-7; D is uncertain. CDR3 length: 15 residues. Germline values: CDR1 MNHNS, CDR2 SASEGT. V shed 2 bases and J shed 2 bases, with 13 bases lying between them. The CDR3 DNA sequence: TGTGCCAGCAGTGAACGGGTAGGAAGCCCCTACGAGCAGTACTTC. The encoded protein is CASSERVGSPYEQYF.

The chain uses TRBV7-2 and TRBJ2-6, with D possibly being TRBD2 (5 bases). With 5 bases removed from V and 1 base from J, the gap between germline ends came to 15 bases. The CDR3 spans 17 residues. Germline V CDR1 and CDR2: SGHTA, FQGNSA. The CDR3 spells CASSPGGSPSGANVLTF. DNA of the CDR3: TGTGCCAGCAGCCCCGGAGGTTCCCCTTCTGGGGCCAACGTCCTGACTTTC.

The genes are TRBV7-9 and TRBJ2-7; D tentatively reads TRBD1 or TRBD2 (5 bases each). V was pared by 5 bases and J by 6 bases, with 17 bases between. The germline CDR1 and CDR2 sequences are SEHNR and FQNEAQ (reference sequence). CDR3 length: 14 amino acids. CDR3 nucleotides: TGTGCCAGCAGCCTACAGGTTGGAGGAGCCGAGCAGTACTTC. Protein sequence: CASSLQVGGAEQYF.

Regarding this clone: The same CDR3 also results from other DNA sequences found in this sample. The rearrangement uses TRBV5-1 and TRBJ2-2; D is possibly TRBD1 (6 bases). This CDR3 region has 14 residues. The germline V and J ends were trimmed by 3 bases and 1 base, with 7 bases remaining between them. Germline V gene sequence: CDR1 SGHRS, CDR2 YFSETQ. The CDR3 bases are TGCGCCAGCAGCTCACAGGGGAACACCGGGGAGCTGTTTTTT. Translated, it gives CASSSQGNTGELFF.

This clone has only a few counts. The chain uses TRBV6-5 and TRBJ1-1; unclear D gene. The CDR3 length is 11 residues. CDR1 MNHEY and CDR2 SVGAGI come from the germline V gene. Trimming removed 7 bases from V and 1 base from J, with 4 bases in between. The CDR3: CASKENTEAFF. The CDR3 coding sequence is TGTGCCAGCAAGGAGAACACTGAAGCTTTCTTT.

With regard to this clone: Different DNA sequences within this sample yield the same CDR3. The V and J genes are TRBV20-1 and TRBJ2-1; D unresolved. The CDR3 runs to 11 residues. CDR1 is DFQATT and CDR2 is SNEGSKA in the germline V gene (reference sequence). V lost 0 bases and J lost 10, with 7 bases in between. CDR3 nucleotide sequence: TGCAGTGCTAGAGATGTGGGGGAGCAGTTCTTC. This sequence encodes CSARDVGEQFF.

The rearrangement uses TRBV5-4 and TRBJ2-7; D could derive from TRBD1 or TRBD2 (5 bases each). V was pared by 2 bases and J by 5 bases, with 11 bases between. CDR3 size: 13 residues. Germline CDR1 is SGHNT and CDR2 is YYREEE (reference sequence). CDR3 region: CASSFGAGNEQYF. CDR3 nucleotide sequence: TGTGCCAGCAGCTTCGGGGCAGGGAACGAGCAGTACTTC.